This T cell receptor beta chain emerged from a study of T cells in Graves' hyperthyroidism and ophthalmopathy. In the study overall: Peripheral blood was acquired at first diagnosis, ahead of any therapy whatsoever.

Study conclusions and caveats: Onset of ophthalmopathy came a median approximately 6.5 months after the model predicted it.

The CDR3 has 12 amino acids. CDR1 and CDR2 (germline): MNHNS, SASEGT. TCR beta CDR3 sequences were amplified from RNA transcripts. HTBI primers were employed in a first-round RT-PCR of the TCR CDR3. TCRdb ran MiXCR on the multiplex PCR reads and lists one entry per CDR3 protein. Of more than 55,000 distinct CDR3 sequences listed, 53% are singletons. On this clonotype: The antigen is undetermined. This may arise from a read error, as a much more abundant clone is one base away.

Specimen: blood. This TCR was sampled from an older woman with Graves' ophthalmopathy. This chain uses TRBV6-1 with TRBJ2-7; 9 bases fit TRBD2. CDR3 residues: CACGGAGYGQYF. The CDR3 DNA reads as TGTGCCTGCGGGGGGGCCGGTTACGGGCAGTACTTC.